These 9 T cell receptor beta chains were sequenced from one sample in a study of blood T cell repertoires in COVID-19. TCRdb's copy holds only in-frame clones and misses some; the assay was immunoSEQ multiplex PCR. The sample contains under 80,000 clones, 65% to 90% of which appear only once. Sequenced input: peripheral blood. The receptors originated from a woman in her sixties with acute or convalescent COVID-19.

The V and J genes are TRBV5-4 and TRBJ2-5; D is possibly TRBD2 (6 bases). CDR3 length: 15 residues. Trimming took off 5 bases at V and 1 base at J, with 15 bases between the two ends. The germline gives CDR1 SGHNT, CDR2 YYREEE (reference sequence). The CDR3 loop is CASSPARGLQETQYF. CDR3 sequence (DNA): TGTGCCAGCAGTCCCGCAAGGGGACTCCAAGAGACCCAGTACTTC.

The J gene is TRBJ2-1, the V gene TRBV19; 10 nucleotides align to TRBD2. In germline, CDR1 is LNHDA, CDR2 SQIVND (reference sequence). The V and J ends lost 6 bases and 4 bases, in that order; junction bases with no gene match: 6. The CDR3 consists of 15 residues. CDR3 nucleotides: TGTGCCAGTAGCTCGCTAGCGGGGGTTTACAATGAGCAGTTCTTC. Protein product: CASSSLAGVYNEQFF. The whole variable domain, remainder taken from reference TRBV19 and TRBJ2-1, is DGGITQSPKYLFRKEGQNVTLSCEQNLNHDAMYWYRQDPGQGLRLIYYSQIVNDFQKGDIAEGYSVSREKKESFPLTVTSAQKNPTAFYLCASSSLAGVYNEQFFGPGTRLTVL.

V and J are TRBV4-1 and TRBJ1-4; D gene ambiguous. Germline CDR1 MGHRA, CDR2 YSYEKL. The CDR3 is made up of 16 amino acids. Trimming left V 3 bases short and J 0 bases short, with 11 bases between. Written as DNA, the CDR3 is TGCGCCAGCAGCCAGCTTCTCGGGGCAACTAATGAAAAACTGTTTTTT. Protein sequence: CASSQLLGATNEKLFF.

CDR3 DNA sequence: TGCGCCAGCAGTCCAGGTCTGGGGGACTCCGATACGCAGTATTTT. Amino acids: CASSPGLGDSDTQYF. The rearrangement links TRBV5-1 to TRBJ2-3; D perhaps matches TRBD2 (6 bases). The V gene's germline CDR1 is SGHRS and CDR2 YFSETQ. V lost 5 bases to trimming and J lost 6 bases, with 19 bases between them. CDR3 length: 15 residues.

This clone was seen at least ten times. The V call is TRBV18, the J call TRBJ2-2; 8 nucleotides agree with TRBD1. Germline CDR1 is KGHSH and CDR2 is LQKENI. The CDR3 has 16 residues. J was trimmed by 4 bases and V by 3 bases; bases with no gene match: 7. The CDR3 region is CASSPSTGGSTGELFF. The CDR3, as DNA: TGTGCCAGCTCACCTTCCACAGGGGGATCCACCGGGGAGCTGTTTTTT.

DNA of the CDR3: TGTGCCAGCAGTTCAGTATCAATGGCCTACGAGCAGTACTTC. It encodes CASSSVSMAYEQYF. J is TRBJ2-7 and V is TRBV6-5; D is uncertain. Trimming shortened V by 4 bases and J by 2 bases, and 12 bases separated the two germline ends. The CDR3 is made up of 14 amino acids. The V gene's germline CDR1 is MNHEY and CDR2 SVGAGI.

The rearrangement joins TRBV2 to TRBJ2-3; 10 positions match TRBD2. The CDR3 has 15 amino acids. Per germline, CDR1 SNHLY and CDR2 FYNNEI. The V segment lost 4 bases and the J segment 5 bases; nucleotides outside the gene matches: 6. For the CDR3, the DNA is TGTGCCAGCAGTGGAAGCGGGGGGGCCTTAGATACGCAGTATTTT. Translation: CASSGSGGALDTQYF.

V and J are TRBV9 and TRBJ1-6; 9 nucleotides line up with TRBD1. The CDR3 consists of 19 residues. Germline-derived CDR1 and CDR2 are SGDLS and YYNGEE. J was trimmed by 3 bases and V by 2 bases; bases with no gene match: 12. The chain's CDR3 is CASSVRPGGQGLYNSPLHF. CDR3 coding DNA: TGTGCCAGCAGCGTTCGCCCTGGGGGACAGGGCCTCTATAATTCACCCCTCCACTTT.

This chain joins TRBV5-5 and TRBJ1-2; no clear D gene. Trimming removed 3 bases from V and 4 bases from J, with 16 bases in between. The CDR3 runs to 15 residues. Germline values: CDR1 SGHKS, CDR2 YYEKEE (reference sequence). The DNA for the CDR3 is TGTGCCAGCAGCTCCGAGAGCCTAGCGGGCTATGGCTACACCTTC. It is translated as CASSSESLAGYGYTF. The whole variable domain, remainder taken from reference TRBV5-5 and TRBJ1-2, is DAGVTQSPTHLIKTRGQQVTLRCSPISGHKSVSWYQQVLGQGPQFIFQYYEKEERGRGNFPDRFSARQFPNYSSELNVNALLLGDSALYLCASSSESLAGYGYTFGSGTRLTVV.